The T cell receptor (beta chain) described here comes from a study of T cell repertoires in cytomegalovirus infection. About the research overall: CMV epitopes, recently identified HLA-C-restricted and well-studied HLA-B-restricted, were used. Both a matching HLA type and CMV infection were indicated by public TCR beta signatures.

In regard to this clonotype: Its antigen is as yet unknown.

Germline loops: CDR1 SGHTA, CDR2 FQGNSA. The CDR3 is made up of 13 amino acids. Trimming stripped 5 bases from V and 6 bases from J, with 10 bases between. Whole-study results and caveats: Clonotype analysis showed dominance of the ex vivo response by HLA-C-restricted CMV-specific TCR beta clonotypes.

From the reads, TCRdb called clonotypes with MiXCR, one entry per CDR3 protein. The sample contains 90,000 to 120,000 distinct CDR3 sequences, approximately 45% of which appear only once. This clonotype was obtained from a human donor in good health (CMV status not recorded). Some clones in this sample may be carry-over from other donors' samples. Sequenced material: CD8+ T cells from cultured PBMCs, taken from culture after CMV antigen stimulation. This chain connects TRBV7-2 to TRBJ2-2; D unclear. CDR3 in amino acids: CASSASFAGELFF. The CDR3 region has the DNA TGTGCCAGCAGCGCGTCGTTCGCCGGGGAGCTGTTTTTT.